This T cell receptor (beta chain) was identified during a study of blood T cell repertoires in COVID-19. The V end lost 4 bases, the J end lost 8 bases, and 17 bases lay between the germline ends. This CDR3 region has 14 residues. The germline gives CDR1 MNHEY, CDR2 SVGEGT. Assay: immunoSEQ multiplex PCR; the TCRdb copy retains only in-frame clones and omits some. The top ten hold around 6% of the sample, which has about 160,000 clones, around 85% seen once. There are a few counts of this clone. This sequence joins TRBV6-2 or TRBV6-3 and TRBJ1-2; no definite D call. The clonotype was recovered from a middle-aged woman with acute COVID-19. Material for sequencing was PBMCs or T cells enriched from blood (not recorded which). CDR3 DNA sequence: TGTGCCAGCAGTTCCTACCCGGGAGATACCGGCTACACCTTC. It translates to CASSSYPGDTGYTF.